These T cell receptor beta chains were read from a single sample in a study of molecular identifiers for immune sequencing clone quantification. TCRdb re-derived calls from the PCR reads in MiXCR, one entry per CDR3 protein. The sample includes some 590,000 distinct CDR3 sequences, roughly 23% of them seen just once. The sample comprised naive CD8+ T cells from blood, with Jurkat cell RNA spiked in. The source of these receptors is a human donor in good health. Some libraries in this study had Jurkat cell RNA spiked in. The CDR3 runs from the conserved cysteine through the conserved F or W. D genes are given only for firm matches. A row's size may be missing; if present it is once, few, many or a size class.

>TRBV11-2|18|.|TRBJ2-1|TRBD1
CASSSAPIGTGKVNEQFF
TGTGCCAGCAGCTCAGCCCCGATCGGGACAGGGAAAGTCAATGAGCAGTTCTTC
>TRBV15|15|few|TRBJ2-3|TRBD2
CATSRGLAVTDTQYF
TGTGCCACCAGCAGGGGACTAGCGGTCACAGATACGCAGTATTTT
>TRBV9|15|few|TRBJ2-7|TRBD1
CASSVGTGKPYEQYF
TGTGCCAGCAGCGTAGGGACAGGGAAACCCTACGAGCAGTACTTC
>TRBV27|15|once|TRBJ2-7|TRBD2
CASSWTSGRASAPYF
TGTGCCAGCAGTTGGACTAGCGGGAGGGCCTCCGCGCCGTACTTC
>TRBV11-3|16|.|TRBJ2-1|.
CASSFGGSEVNNEQFF
TGTGCCAGCAGCTTTGGGGGGTCGGAAGTCAACAATGAGCAGTTCTTC
>TRBV20-1|15|few|TRBJ2-7|TRBD2
CSARERREGTYEQYF
TGCAGTGCTAGGGAGAGGCGGGAGGGTACCTACGAGCAGTACTTC
>TRBV19|15|.|TRBJ1-4|.
CASSHTGTSNEKLFF
TGTGCCAGTAGTCACACCGGGACCTCAAATGAAAAACTGTTTTTT
>TRBV7-2|16|.|TRBJ2-7|TRBD2
CASSLVPSGRDYKQYF
TGTGCCAGCAGCTTAGTTCCTAGCGGACGAGACTACAAGCAGTACTTC
>TRBV3-1|15|.|TRBJ2-7|.
CASSRAGYSSYEQYF
TGTGCCAGCAGCCGAGCGGGTTATAGCTCCTACGAGCAGTACTTC
>TRBV28|15|.|TRBJ2-5|TRBD1
CASSLDDRALETQYF
TGTGCCAGCAGTTTAGATGACAGGGCTCTAGAGACCCAGTACTTC